A single sample is the source of the 29 T cell receptor beta chains below, sequenced in a study of cytomegalovirus exposure and HLA in healthy donors. 60 Vbeta and 13 Jbeta primers were used in PCR. Clones were sequenced by immunoSEQ multiplex PCR, and TCRdb holds only the in-frame ones, with some missing. The sample yields about 140,000 clones, more than 75% seen once. Sequencing was carried out using PBMCs. Source of these receptors: a man aged 45-60 years in good health and CMV-seronegative.

The V call is TRBV6-6, the J call TRBJ2-5, with 7 bases that match TRBD1. The CDR3 is 15 residues long. Trimming removed 6 bases from V and 1 base from J; junction bases left unmatched: 8. Germline CDR1 MNHNY, CDR2 SVGAGI (reference sequence). For the CDR3, the DNA is TGTGCCAGCAGCCGCTCGGGACAGCTCCAAGAGACCCAGTACTTC. Residues: CASSRSGQLQETQYF.

This chain uses TRBV7-8 with TRBJ1-2; D is uncertain. V lost 5 bases, J lost 0 bases, and 19 bases lay in between. CDR3 length: 17 amino acids. Germline V gene sequence: CDR1 SGHVS, CDR2 FQNEAQ. The CDR3 DNA reads as TGTGCCAGCAGCCCCCTTGTGGGCAAACTTTCTAACTATGGCTACACCTTC. The encoded protein is CASSPLVGKLSNYGYTF.

Comment on this clone: Different DNA sequences within this sample yield the same CDR3. This chain uses TRBV5-1 with TRBJ2-2; a weak D match, TRBD1 (6 bases). The ends were cut back, 2 bases at V and 2 bases at J, with 10 bases in the middle. Germline CDR1 SGHRS, CDR2 YFSETQ. The length of the CDR3 is 15 residues. CDR3 sequence reads: CASSLGGFNTGELFF. CDR3 coding DNA: TGCGCCAGCAGCTTAGGGGGTTTCAACACCGGGGAGCTGTTTTTT.

The V gene is TRBV4-1, the J gene TRBJ2-1; D might be TRBD2 (6 bases). The CDR3 is 15 residues long. Germline loops: CDR1 MGHRA, CDR2 YSYEKL. The V gene lost 4 bases and the J gene lost 2 bases, with 12 bases spanning the gap. The DNA for the CDR3 is TGCGCCAGCAGCCCCGGGGTAGCGGCCTACAATGAGCAGTTCTTC. This encodes CASSPGVAAYNEQFF.

This clone is a singleton in its sample. J is TRBJ2-7 and V is TRBV6-1; the D gene is possibly TRBD1 (6 bases). V lost 9 bases and J lost 5, with 14 bases in between. Germline CDR1 MNHNS, CDR2 SASEGT. The CDR3 contains 12 residues. Here the CDR3 reads CASLQGRDEQYF. The CDR3 nucleotides read TGTGCCAGTTTACAGGGTAGGGACGAGCAGTACTTC.

This clone was recorded a few times. CDR3 protein: CASSRGTGSSGANVLTF. CDR3 bases: TGTGCCAGCAGCAGGGGGACAGGTAGCTCTGGGGCCAACGTCCTGACTTTC. V gene TRBV13 combines with J gene TRBJ2-6; 8 bases agree with TRBD1. V lost 5 bases to trimming and J lost 0 bases; unmatched junction nucleotides: 6. The CDR3 runs to 17 residues. Germline V gene data show CDR1 as PRHDT and CDR2 as FYEKMQ (reference sequence).

This clone was observed once. The rearrangement joins TRBV28 to TRBJ2-7; 12 bases fit TRBD1. The germline CDR1 and CDR2 sequences are MDHEN and SYDVKM. J was trimmed by 3 bases and V by 8 bases; bases with no gene match: 14. The CDR3 covers 17 residues. CDR3: CASSWDRGRPGSYEQYF. The CDR3 DNA follows: TGTGCCAGCTCGTGGGACAGGGGGCGGCCGGGGAGCTACGAGCAGTACTTC.

In this sample, this clone turned up once. V gene TRBV19 combines with J gene TRBJ2-5, with 8 positions matching TRBD2. Germline V gives CDR1 LNHDA, CDR2 SQIVND (reference sequence). The CDR3 length is 16 residues. With 7 bases clipped from V and 4 bases from J, the junction kept 14 bases outside the gene matches. CDR3 loop: CASNLTGGPRGETQYF. Written as DNA, the CDR3 is TGTGCCAGTAATCTGACGGGAGGGCCGCGGGGAGAGACCCAGTACTTC.

The rearrangement joins TRBV7-3 to TRBJ2-3, with TRBD2 matching over 10 bases. The trim removed 4 bases at V and 9 bases at J, leaving 4 bases unmatched. CDR3 length equals 13 residues. The V gene's germline CDR1 is SGHTA and CDR2 FQGTGA. The CDR3 DNA is TGTGCCAGCAGCTCTCAGACTAGCGGGACGCAGTATTTT. It translates to CASSSQTSGTQYF. Combining the CDR3 with reference TRBV7-3 and TRBJ2-3 gives the whole variable domain GAGVSQTPSNKVTEKGKYVELRCDPISGHTALYWYRQSLGQGPEFLIYFQGTGAADDSGLPNDRFFAVRPEGSVSTLKIQRTERGDSAVYLCASSSQTSGTQYFGPGTRLTVL.

This rearrangement joins TRBV7-2 to TRBJ1-4, with a tentative D call TRBD1 (5 bases). The length of the CDR3 is 16 residues. Germline V lookup: CDR1 SGHTA, CDR2 FQGNSA. With 1 base removed from V and 0 bases from J, the gap between germline ends came to 9 bases. The CDR3 DNA reads TGTGCCAGCAGCTTAGACCCGGGGGCAACTAATGAAAAACTGTTTTTT. Its protein is CASSLDPGATNEKLFF.

The J gene is TRBJ1-2, the V gene TRBV28; TRBD1 aligns across 8 bases. V was clipped by 6 bases and J by 5 bases; unmatched bases: 17. The V gene's germline CDR1 is MDHEN and CDR2 SYDVKM. The CDR3 consists of 17 residues. Written as DNA, the CDR3 is TGTGCCAGCAGGGGTCAGGACGCCAGGGGGCAGATGTATGGCTACACCTTC. The encoded protein is CASRGQDARGQMYGYTF.

This rearrangement joins TRBV9 to TRBJ2-1; D possibly corresponds to TRBD1 (6 bases). The CDR3 has 16 residues. V was cut by 4 bases and J by 0 bases, with 14 bases left in between. The germline CDR1 and CDR2 sequences are SGDLS and YYNGEE. Written as DNA, the CDR3 is TGTGCCAGCAGCAGATGGGGGCAGAGCTCCTACAATGAGCAGTTCTTC. This gives the protein CASSRWGQSSYNEQFF.

CDR3: CASNERAMVTYEQYF. As DNA, the CDR3 is TGTGCCAGCAACGAGCGGGCGATGGTTACCTACGAGCAGTACTTC. The V gene is TRBV5-6, the J gene TRBJ2-7, with D possibly matching TRBD2 (6 bases). Germline-derived CDR1 and CDR2 are SGHDT and YYEEEE. Trimming removed 6 bases from V and 2 bases from J, with 18 bases in between. The CDR3 loop spans 15 amino acids.

V gene TRBV29-1 combines with J gene TRBJ2-1; 15 positions match TRBD2. This CDR3 is 14 amino acids long. CDR1 is SQVTM and CDR2 is ANQGSEA in the germline V gene. Trimming removed 6 bases from V and 7 bases from J; junction bases left unmatched: 4. The CDR3 here is CSVRTSGGENEQFF. The CDR3 DNA is TGCAGCGTAAGGACTAGCGGGGGGGAGAATGAGCAGTTCTTC.

V gene TRBV7-8 combines with J gene TRBJ1-5; 7 bases agree with TRBD1. J gave up 9 bases and V 5 bases, and 13 bases lay outside the gene matches. The CDR3 is 15 amino acids. Germline assignment: CDR1 SGHVS and CDR2 FQNEAQ. Here the CDR3 DNA reads TGTGCCAGCAGCGTAACCCCCAGGGGGAGTCGGCCCCAGCATTTT. This gives the protein CASSVTPRGSRPQHF.

The CDR3 bases are TGTGCCAGTAGTCCCACCCCGGGACTAGCGGGGTACAATGAGCAGTTCTTC. It codes for CASSPTPGLAGYNEQFF. The chain recombines TRBV19 with TRBJ2-1, with TRBD2 identical over 13 bases. V lost 5 bases, J lost 4 bases, and 8 bases stayed unmatched. The CDR3 covers 17 residues. Germline V lookup: CDR1 LNHDA, CDR2 SQIVND (reference sequence).

The sample holds one count of this clone. As DNA, the CDR3 is TGTGCCAGCAGGGGGGCTAGCGGGGGCTCCTACAATGAGCAGTTCTTC. Translation gives CASRGASGGSYNEQFF. The genes are TRBV28 and TRBJ2-1, with 10 bases that match TRBD2. Germline trimming cut 6 bases from V and 0 bases from J; bases unmatched to any gene: 5. Germline CDR1 reads MDHEN; CDR2 reads SYDVKM. The CDR3 runs to 16 residues.

The chain has TRBV9 and TRBJ2-5; 11 bases align to TRBD2. This CDR3 is 16 amino acids long. Germline-derived CDR1 and CDR2 are SGDLS and YYNGEE. V trimming: 0 bases; J trimming: 5 bases; junction bases outside the gene matches: 6. CDR3 DNA sequence: TGTGCCAGCAGCGTAGGTTTAGCGGGGGGGCCTGAGACCCAGTACTTC. Residues: CASSVGLAGGPETQYF.

This sequence joins TRBV30 and TRBJ2-7; tentative D call: TRBD2 (5 bases). The CDR3 is 13 residues long. Germline values: CDR1 GTSNPN, CDR2 SVGIG (reference sequence). V was clipped by 2 bases and J by 6 bases, with 14 bases between them. The CDR3 coding sequence is TGTGCCTGGAGTCCCGGGGTTGGATCCGAGCAGTACTTC. This encodes CAWSPGVGSEQYF.

The J gene is TRBJ1-2, the V gene TRBV14; D remains unclear. CDR1 and CDR2 (germline): SGHDN, FVKESK. The CDR3 is 17 amino acids. V was clipped by 0 bases and J by 3 bases, with 17 bases between them. The CDR3 sequence: CASSQERQVRGYYGYTF. Here the CDR3 DNA reads TGTGCCAGCAGCCAAGAGAGGCAGGTGCGAGGGTACTATGGCTACACCTTC. Complete variable domain (other parts from reference TRBV14 and TRBJ1-2): EAGVTQFPSHSVIEKGQTVTLRCDPISGHDNLYWYRRVMGKEIKFLLHFVKESKQDESGMPNNRFLAERTGGTYSTLKVQPAELEDSGVYFCASSQERQVRGYYGYTFGSGTRLTVV.

This chain uses TRBV14 with TRBJ1-2; tentatively, D is TRBD1 (6 bases). Germline V gene lookup returns CDR1 SGHDN and CDR2 FVKESK. Trimming took 4 bases from V and 6 from J, leaving 12 bases between them. The CDR3 runs to 13 residues. The CDR3 sequence is CASSPPPGDGYTF. The CDR3 DNA reads as TGTGCCAGCAGCCCCCCCCCAGGGGATGGCTACACCTTC.

The CDR3, as DNA: TGTGCCTGGAGGGGGACAGGGGGATACGAGCAGTACTTC. Translating it yields CAWRGTGGYEQYF. The rearrangement uses TRBV30 and TRBJ2-7, with 11 bases fitting TRBD1. This CDR3 has 13 amino acids. V dropped 3 bases and J dropped 4; count of bases not matched to a gene: 2. CDR1 is GTSNPN, CDR2 SVGIG, per germline (reference sequence).

The chain employs TRBV6-6 and TRBJ2-7; D is possibly TRBD2 (6 bases). CDR3 length equals 13 residues. The V gene's germline CDR1 is MNHNY and CDR2 SVGAGI (reference sequence). Trimming stripped 8 bases from V and 1 base from J, with 12 bases between. CDR3 coding DNA: TGTGCCAGCCACCCCGGGGGTTCCTACGAGCAGTACTTC. It specifies CASHPGGSYEQYF.

The chain employs TRBV19 and TRBJ1-1, with 7 positions matching TRBD1. From germline, CDR1 is LNHDA and CDR2 SQIVND (reference sequence). The CDR3 has 14 amino acids. V dropped 5 bases and J dropped 1; count of bases not matched to a gene: 4. The CDR3 DNA is TGTGCCAGTAGTGCATACAGGGGGAACACTGAAGCTTTCTTT. Encoded protein: CASSAYRGNTEAFF.

The rearrangement links TRBV25-1 to TRBJ1-3; 7 positions agree with TRBD1. Looked up from germline, CDR1 is MGHDK and CDR2 is SYGVNS. The CDR3 is made up of 14 amino acids. J was trimmed by 0 bases and V by 9 bases; bases with no gene match: 5. The CDR3 region has the DNA TGTGCCAGTACGGACAGGTTCTCTGGAAACACCATATATTTT. It encodes CASTDRFSGNTIYF.

The chain combines TRBV6-1 with TRBJ2-7; 12 nucleotides agree with TRBD1. The trim removed 0 bases at V and 2 bases at J, leaving 2 bases unmatched. Germline CDR1 reads MNHNS; CDR2 reads SASEGT. This CDR3 region has 16 residues. The CDR3 coding sequence is TGTGCCAGCAGTGAAGCGGGGACAGGGGGCCCCTACGAGCAGTACTTC. Encoded protein: CASSEAGTGGPYEQYF.

The chain employs TRBV11-1 and TRBJ2-3; the D is unclear. Germline V gene data show CDR1 as SGHAT and CDR2 as FQDESV (reference sequence). CDR3 length: 14 residues. Trimming pared 3 bases from V and 0 bases from J, leaving 7 bases between. CDR3 bases: TGTGCCAGCAGCTTTCAGGCTAGCACAGATACGCAGTATTTT. Amino acid sequence: CASSFQASTDTQYF.

V gene TRBV5-1 combines with J gene TRBJ1-1; D remains unclear. Per germline, CDR1 SGHRS and CDR2 YFSETQ. This CDR3 has 16 residues. Trimming left V 0 bases short and J 3 bases short, with 15 bases between. The CDR3 nucleotides read TGCGCCAGCAGCTTGGTCGGTCGAGACACGGACACTGAAGCTTTCTTT. Translated, it gives CASSLVGRDTDTEAFF.

V gene TRBV5-1 combines with J gene TRBJ2-7; 9 nucleotides match TRBD1. The germline V gene has CDR1 SGHRS and CDR2 YFSETQ. Losses at the gene ends were 4 bases for V and 4 bases for J; bases not matched to a gene: 12. The CDR3 runs to 16 residues. CDR3 nucleotides: TGCGCCAGCAGCGACCTACAGGGGGCCCTGGTTTACGAGCAGTACTTC. As protein: CASSDLQGALVYEQYF.